This TCR beta chain was sequenced for a study of cytomegalovirus exposure and HLA in healthy donors (dated by TCRdb to the late 2010s). About the full investigation: In an earlier analysis of roughly 590 of the donors, 250 to 350 Gb of sequence data and 120 million or so unique TCR beta sequences from some 170 million T cells were reported. Roughly 320 gigabases of sequencing data and around 80 million unique TCR sequences made up an early release that covered 640 HLA-typed donors. Of the approximately 370 genotyped donors, 81% were placed in the genetic ancestry cluster associated with self-reported Caucasian donors. The aim of the study was to test whether cataloging public T cell receptors could identify signatures of past pathogen exposure. The study profiled the T cell repertoires of around 700 subjects by immunosequencing and related them to cytomegalovirus serostatus. In addition to the first cohort of 650 to 750 subjects, a separate validation cohort of some 120 different subjects was used. High-throughput TCR immunosequencing, statistical association of individual TCRs with disease status, and machine learning were combined to predict cytomegalovirus infection status. A later analysis re-analyzed previously published TCR beta repertoires from roughly 690 donors and added high-resolution HLA genotyping to study TCR occurrence patterns. In the later analysis, no new phenotypic data were used to find candidate immune exposures; instead, reliance was placed on TCR beta sequences and their occurrence across donors. In an earlier analysis of more than 550 of the donors, high-throughput TCR beta sequencing was used to judge whether each TCR beta V gene segment behaved as functional or pseudogenic. Donor age, sex, ethnicity and CMV serostatus were collected together with the repertoire data. In a later genetic analysis, genome-wide SNP genotypes for about three fifths of the 666 donors were used, and that subset was treated as a discovery cohort. All discovery cohort repertoires had been generated on a single sequencing platform. Class I and class II HLA loci were covered by the typing at four-digit resolution. The number of donors typed differed by locus, with 629-630 for A, B, C, DRB1 and DQB1, more than 500 for DQA1, about 610 for DPA1, and around 430 for DPB1. Roughly five DR-DQ haplotypes were treated as single units for association and clustering because of strong linkage in the cohort. On average, 235,054 unique TCR beta nucleotide sequences were sequenced per donor among a few hundred genotyped donors of the cohort, with roughly 20% of those sequences being non-productive. Overall study results and their limits: According to a later analysis, most CMV-associated TCR beta chains appeared to be HLA-restricted, and the HLA associations seemed to be driven largely by CMV exposure. According to a later analysis, TCR association rates differed among HLA loci, with DRB1 alleles showing the most associated TCRs and HLA-C alleles showing the fewest. Correlated functional status among segregating V segments might be attributable to linkage disequilibrium, but an unknown experimental factor could not be ruled out. Sequencing depth was assumed to be roughly uniform across donors in the presence/absence analyses, though that assumption may not hold. Some IMGT-functional V segments, including TRBV6-2 and TRBV6-3, could not be distinguished by the 87-base-pair reads and were therefore excluded. The study listed 150 to 200 TCR beta chains as associated with cytomegalovirus. Because counts were too low, approximately 15 rarely observed V segments, including chromosome 9 orphons, were excluded from the earlier analysis of some 590 of the donors. A later analysis reported that several top co-occurrence clusters appeared linked to parvovirus B19, influenza, CMV and Epstein-Barr virus. According to the authors, the approach could potentially be generalized to other disease states and immunological phenotypes. A cluster of highly shared sequence variants was judged likely to represent a technical artifact of the sequencing pipeline. Broadly in line with IMGT annotations, most TCR beta V segments showed up in productive rearrangements about 87% or about 30% of the time in an earlier analysis of around 550 of the donors. This cohort had only TCR beta chains sequenced, and the lack of alpha or paired-chain data limited which features could be detected. A further reported finding was that TCR beta sequences accurately predicted the HLA-A and HLA-B alleles for most subjects in the first cohort. In vitro tests confirmed that a few of the cytomegalovirus-associated TCR beta chains recognize cytomegalovirus antigens. In a later analysis, HLA-associated TCR beta chains showed more clonal expansion and lower generation probabilities than non-associated chains that were equally common. A later genetic analysis reported fewer N-insertions in productive TCRs among donors in an Asian-associated ancestry cluster than the roughly 700-donor mean. Most TCR sequences were seen in very few donors, while some public TCRs were found in many individuals. A later genetic analysis associated a missense DCLRE1C variant with V-gene and J-gene trimming of TCR beta chains, and an independent cohort replicated the association. For the cohort, immune exposure information was limited to CMV serostatus. Specific HLA alleles were associated with 15,000 to 20,000 TCR beta sequences at a false discovery rate of 0.05 in a later analysis. In both the original and validation cohorts, the classifier was reported to diagnose cytomegalovirus status with high specificity and sensitivity. Because HLA typing was unavailable for some donors at each locus, only the typed subset was used in association tests. When HLA alleles, especially DR and DQ, strongly co-occurred, TCR associations were difficult to assign to individual alleles.

The CDR3 runs 16 residues from the cysteine to the phenylalanine. The entry retains the CDR3 DNA only, 48 bases that are in frame from base 1. Library preparation was by the immunoSEQ multiplex PCR assay. The multiplex PCR relied on a mix of 60 forward primers for TCR Vbeta segments and 13 reverse primers for TCR Jbeta segments. Amplification of the CDR3 region of rearranged TCR beta genes was performed with a multiplex PCR assay on genomic DNA. On the Illumina HiSeq System, the amplified TCR beta libraries were sequenced as 87-base-pair reads. The study's processing was this. In a later analysis, tens of millions of unique TCR beta chains were counted across the 666 repertoires, and roughly 11 million of these chains were shared by at least two donors. To remove PCR and sequencing errors, raw reads were error-corrected and collapsed into unique sequences using a nearest-neighbor algorithm that merged closely related sequences. V, D and J gene segments were assigned by aligning CDR3 sequences to IMGT reference sequences. For a sequence to be retained, at least a six-nucleotide match to both a V gene segment and a J gene segment was required. A rearrangement counted as productive if the CDR3 had no stop codons and remained in frame with V and J, and every other rearrangement counted as non-productive. Following IMGT convention, CDR3 was defined as the stretch from the second conserved V-encoded cysteine to the conserved J-encoded phenylalanine. In an earlier analysis of around 540 of the donors, sequences lacking an unambiguous match to a single V gene segment were excluded. In an earlier analysis of 450 to 750 of the donors, a V segment was called functional when productive rearrangements were above 56.7%, and segregating when the standard deviation between donors exceeded 5%. A statistical classification framework was developed to diagnose cytomegalovirus status using the catalog of TCR beta chain sequences. A later analysis assigned V and J genes by comparing TCR nucleotide sequences with IMGT/GENE-DB human TR gene sequences. The TCRdist pipeline was used in a later analysis to assign CDR3 sequences and most-parsimonious VDJ recombination scenarios. In a later analysis, each TCR beta chain was defined by its CDR3 amino acid sequence together with its V-gene family, and reads lacking a unique V-gene family were excluded. A later analysis removed several hundred highly shared, low-generation-probability nucleotide sequences to deal with suspected cross-contamination and a sequencing artifact. A later analysis calculated a clonal expansion index for each public chain from normalized within-repertoire ranks of inferred template counts. A later analysis computed generation probabilities with a VDJ recombination model fitted to out-of-frame rearrangements, and checked the results against IGoR. Hypergeometric tests were used in a later analysis to score TCR-TCR, TCR-HLA and TCR-CMV co-occurrence, with a repertoire-size bias correction applied to the TCR pairs. To estimate false discovery rates, a later analysis permuted the HLA or CMV assignments 20 times. A later analysis grouped co-occurring TCRs with DBSCAN, adding TCRdist sequence similarity when clustering within HLA-allele-positive subsets. Repertoires with fewer than 30,000 or more than 120,000 public chains, plus five repertoires with anomalous nucleotide sharing, were excluded from co-occurrence clustering. This is the immuneACCESS table as TCRdb keeps it, with only in-frame sequences that have V and J called. A part of the clones is gone; compared with another copy, unresolved V genes explain less than half, and the rest is unexplained. V, J and clone size were drawn from that table, and D and trimming were deduced from the DNA. This sample has approximately 170,000 clones in its table, and around 76% of those were observed once. The ten largest clones capture around 1.5% of the sample.

The cohort was made up of hundreds of healthy bone marrow donors. All cohort members were sampled while nominally healthy, although unrecorded immune exposures were likely present. The donor tested CMV seronegative and was one of the 352 seronegative cohort members. Each donor provided a peripheral blood sample, and peripheral blood mononuclear cells were used for TCR beta sequencing. The Qiagen DNeasy Blood Extraction Kit was used to extract genomic DNA from the blood cell samples. Remarks on this clone: Its antigen specificity is not known. No base-level quality is on record; no much larger clone is a single base apart.

The sequenced sample consisted of PBMCs. The chain joins TRBV21-1 to TRBJ2-1; the tabulated D call, TRBD2, remains unverified against the DNA. TRBV21-1 represents a pseudogene. This sequence originates from a man aged 35 to 55 in good health and CMV-seronegative. The CDR3 reads CASSKGQAGVLNEQFF. The sequence in DNA is TGTGCCAGCAGCAAAGGGCAAGCGGGAGTGCTCAATGAGCAGTTCTTC.